This T cell receptor beta chain was sequenced during a study of T cell responses to AZD1222 COVID-19 vaccine (dated by TCRdb to the early 2020s). Turning to the overall study: AZD1222 recipients with second doses at about 4 weeks or about 12 weeks were pooled, because spike-specific TCR depth and breadth did not differ between schedules. A total of over 230 trial participants underwent TCR sequencing, of whom about 200 had received two doses of AZD1222 and approximately 26 had received two doses of the MenACWY control vaccine. Enrollment into the trials was organized by age into subgroups of 18-55, 56-69 and 70-plus years, and those subgroups contained 148, 28 and 57 TCR-sequenced participants, respectively.

The CDR3 regions of human TCRbeta chains were analyzed by immunosequencing. In the paper's pipeline: Repertoire TCRs were matched against a reference library of SARS-CoV-2-specific TCRs generated with the MIRA antigen-specificity platform. Breadth was defined as the fraction of unique TCRs that were SARS-CoV-2-associated. Depth was defined as the fraction of total T cells that were SARS-CoV-2-associated. Using the MIRA data, every spike-specific TCR was mapped to the spike region that the TCR reacted to and assigned to either a CD4 or a CD8 class. Log10-transformed breadth and depth values were compared by one-way ANOVA with Sidak's multiple comparisons tests. Imported from immuneACCESS, the table was reduced by TCRdb to in-frame sequences with V and J called. These copies leave out some clones; in studies compared against another copy, an unresolved V gene accounts for under half, and the cause of the remainder is not known. D and trimming were read from the DNA, whereas the V and J calls and clone size are those reported in that table. The sample yields more than 95,000 clones; over 90% were counted once. The ten biggest clones cover approximately 5% of the sample.

The meaning of the sample's time point label: baseline before first vaccination. Vaccinee samples were obtained from the UK trials COV001 and COV002, which included a single-blind randomized controlled phase 2/3 trial of AZD1222 (ChAdOx1 nCoV-19) in healthy adults. For TCRbeta chain sequencing, PBMC samples from trial participants were taken at day 0 and at day 28 after the second dose. Here is what the overall study found, with its caveats: Because no day 14 peak-response samples were available, the repertoires could be characterized only after the peak T cell response. Conclusions about previously exposed vaccinees are limited, since just five or six AZD1222 recipients were seropositive for SARS-CoV-2 at baseline. After two AZD1222 doses, both the breadth and the depth of spike-specific TCRs were significantly higher than at day 0 and than in MenACWY recipients. Nearly half of unique spike-specific TCRs reportedly recognized epitopes outside regions mutated in the B.1.351 and B.1.1.7 variants. CD4 TCRs associated with the vaccine covered the entire spike protein, and the dominant responses were in regions 160-218 and 743-854. Participants were mostly white British and included more females than males, and it was suggested by the authors that clonal diversity may have been underestimated. The 56-69-year group was small, and its depth increase did not reach significance, likely because of low power.

As to this clone: Its antigen is still unknown. Per-base qualities were not stored, and no clone one base away is much larger.

Ends trimmed: V by 6 bases, J by 7 bases; bases unmatched to a gene: 6. From cysteine to phenylalanine, the CDR3 is 14 amino acids long. CDR3 DNA only is kept here, 42 bases in frame from base 1. The germline V gene (reference sequence) provides CDR1 LNHDA and CDR2 SQIVND. The sequencing used peripheral blood, collected on day 0 of AZD1222 vaccination. The rearrangement combines TRBV19 with TRBJ2-1; a stretch of 10 junction bases matches TRBD1. This clonotype was sampled from an adult in good health. CDR3 sequence: CASRPGQGPNEQFF. The DNA sequence is as follows: TGTGCCAGTAGGCCGGGACAGGGGCCAAATGAGCAGTTCTTC.